Listed here are 13 T cell receptor beta chains from one sample, sequenced in a study of T cell responses to AZD1222 COVID-19 vaccine. Libraries were prepared by immunoSEQ multiplex PCR; TCRdb keeps only in-frame clonotypes and omits some of them. Altogether over 120,000 clones are present, just over 90% being singletons, with the ten largest covering 1.5% to 2%. Here the sequenced sample was peripheral blood, taken on day 0 of AZD1222 vaccination. These receptors came from an adult in good health.

This rearrangement joins TRBV6-4 to TRBJ1-6; D remains unclear. Germline values: CDR1 MRHNA, CDR2 SNTAGT. The CDR3 has 13 residues. V lost 3 bases and J 10 bases, leaving 10 bases between the germline ends. The CDR3 DNA reads TGTGCCAGCAGTGAACAAGTGGACTCACCCCTCCACTTT. Protein product: CASSEQVDSPLHF.

This chain links TRBV5-4 with TRBJ1-2, with D possibly being TRBD1 (5 bases). V was pared by 3 bases and J by 4 bases, with 16 bases between. In germline, CDR1 is SGHNT, CDR2 YYREEE (reference sequence). The CDR3 is made up of 15 amino acids. CDR3 sequence (DNA): TGTGCCAGCAGCTCGGGACCTCAGACGGTCTATGGCTACACCTTC. It specifies CASSSGPQTVYGYTF.

V usage is TRBV4-3 and J usage is TRBJ1-1; D possibly corresponds to TRBD1 (5 bases). The CDR3 sequence is 15 residues long. Germline CDR1 LGHNA, CDR2 YSLEER. V lost 1 base and J 11 bases, leaving 20 bases between the germline ends. The CDR3: CASSQGRGEGIRAFF. In DNA, the CDR3 is TGCGCCAGCAGCCAAGGGAGAGGGGAGGGGATAAGGGCTTTCTTT.

This clone was found once. The rearrangement joins TRBV6-5 to TRBJ2-1; D remains ambiguous. The CDR3 contains 15 residues. Deletions cut 0 bases from V and 9 bases from J, with 15 bases between. Germline CDR1 and CDR2: MNHEY and SVGAGI. The DNA for the CDR3 is TGTGCCAGCAGTTACTCACAAAAGGCAGAGCTTGAGCAGTTCTTC. Its protein product is CASSYSQKAELEQFF.

The chain uses TRBV18 and TRBJ1-1, with a tentative D call TRBD1 (6 bases). Trimming left V 5 bases short and J 4 bases short, with 17 bases between. The CDR3 loop spans 15 amino acids. CDR1 is KGHSH, CDR2 LQKENI, per germline. The CDR3 DNA is TGTGCCAGCTCATACGCCCGGGGGCCGGGCACTGAAGCTTTCTTT. It codes for CASSYARGPGTEAFF.

The rearrangement joins TRBV28 to TRBJ2-2, with D possibly being TRBD2 (7 bases). Germline CDR1 reads MDHEN; CDR2 reads SYDVKM. Trimming pared 11 bases from V and 5 bases from J, leaving 15 bases between. The CDR3 is 13 residues long. CDR3 amino acids: CAGGGAETGELFF. CDR3 nucleotides: TGTGCCGGCGGGGGCGCCGAGACCGGGGAGCTGTTTTTT.

This chain connects TRBV29-1 to TRBJ2-5; TRBD1 aligns across 7 bases. The CDR3 spans 15 residues. V dropped 3 bases and J dropped 5; count of bases not matched to a gene: 12. The germline V gene encodes CDR1 SQVTM and CDR2 ANQGSEA. In nucleotides, the CDR3 is TGCAGCGTTGACCCCACGAGGGGGCTAGAGGAGACCCAGTACTTC. Translating it yields CSVDPTRGLEETQYF.

The chain carries TRBV5-4 and TRBJ2-5, with 7 bases fitting TRBD1. The CDR3 extends over 16 amino acids. Unmatched junction bases numbered 10, after V lost 4 bases and J lost 1 base. CDR1 SGHNT and CDR2 YYREEE come from the germline V gene (reference sequence). In DNA, the CDR3 is TGTGCCAGCAGCCGGGACAGCAAAACCCCCCAAGAGACCCAGTACTTC. As protein: CASSRDSKTPQETQYF. The full variable domain, its missing parts supplied by reference TRBV5-4 and TRBJ2-5, is ETGVTQSPTHLIKTRGQQVTLRCSSQSGHNTVSWYQQALGQGPQFIFQYYREEENGRGNFPPRFSGLQFPNYSSELNVNALELDDSALYLCASSRDSKTPQETQYFGPGTRLLVL.

This chain joins TRBV6-5 and TRBJ1-2; the D gene is possibly TRBD1 (5 bases). Trimming left V 0 bases short and J 8 bases short, with 10 bases between. Per germline, CDR1 MNHEY and CDR2 SVGAGI. The CDR3 is 13 residues long. The CDR3 loop reads CASSYSRGYGYTF. CDR3 sequence (DNA): TGTGCCAGCAGTTACTCAAGGGGTTACGGCTACACCTTC.

The gene calls are TRBV19 and TRBJ1-5; 11 positions agree with TRBD1. The V gene end was trimmed by 5 bases and the J gene end by 5 bases; junction bases not matched to a gene: 11. Germline-derived CDR1 and CDR2 are LNHDA and SQIVND (reference sequence). The CDR3 has 17 residues. In DNA, the CDR3 is TGTGCCAGTAGTTCGCGGACAGGGGGCAGTTTAGATCAGCCCCAGCATTTT. It is translated as CASSSRTGGSLDQPQHF. Full variable domain (rest looked up from reference TRBV19 and TRBJ1-5): DGGITQSPKYLFRKEGQNVTLSCEQNLNHDAMYWYRQDPGQGLRLIYYSQIVNDFQKGDIAEGYSVSREKKESFPLTVTSAQKNPTAFYLCASSSRTGGSLDQPQHFGDGTRLSIL.

The chain employs TRBV3-1 (or the pseudogene TRBV3-2) and TRBJ1-2; D call uncertain. CDR1 and CDR2 (germline): LGHDT, YNNKEL (reference sequence). The V gene lost 4 bases and the J gene lost 5 bases, with 11 bases spanning the gap. CDR3 length: 13 amino acids. CDR3 DNA sequence: TGTGCCAGCAGCCCCACGAGTCTGTATGGCTACACCTTC. Its protein is CASSPTSLYGYTF.

J is TRBJ2-5 and V is TRBV4-2; D may match TRBD1 or TRBD2 (5 bases each). The CDR3 loop spans 16 amino acids. Germline assignment: CDR1 LGHNA and CDR2 YNFKEQ. Trimming took off 1 base at V and 5 bases at J, with 17 bases between the two ends. CDR3 in amino acids: CASSQVGAALGETQYF. CDR3 bases: TGTGCCAGCAGCCAAGTCGGGGCAGCCCTAGGGGAGACCCAGTACTTC.

V gene TRBV11-2 combines with J gene TRBJ1-1; 9 bases match TRBD1. V gave up 1 base and J gave up 4 bases; unmatched junction bases: 1. The CDR3 spans 14 residues. CDR1 is SGHAT and CDR2 is FQNNGV in the germline V gene. The DNA for the CDR3 is TGTGCCAGCAGCTTAGTGGGACAGGGCACTGAAGCTTTCTTT. This gives the protein CASSLVGQGTEAFF.